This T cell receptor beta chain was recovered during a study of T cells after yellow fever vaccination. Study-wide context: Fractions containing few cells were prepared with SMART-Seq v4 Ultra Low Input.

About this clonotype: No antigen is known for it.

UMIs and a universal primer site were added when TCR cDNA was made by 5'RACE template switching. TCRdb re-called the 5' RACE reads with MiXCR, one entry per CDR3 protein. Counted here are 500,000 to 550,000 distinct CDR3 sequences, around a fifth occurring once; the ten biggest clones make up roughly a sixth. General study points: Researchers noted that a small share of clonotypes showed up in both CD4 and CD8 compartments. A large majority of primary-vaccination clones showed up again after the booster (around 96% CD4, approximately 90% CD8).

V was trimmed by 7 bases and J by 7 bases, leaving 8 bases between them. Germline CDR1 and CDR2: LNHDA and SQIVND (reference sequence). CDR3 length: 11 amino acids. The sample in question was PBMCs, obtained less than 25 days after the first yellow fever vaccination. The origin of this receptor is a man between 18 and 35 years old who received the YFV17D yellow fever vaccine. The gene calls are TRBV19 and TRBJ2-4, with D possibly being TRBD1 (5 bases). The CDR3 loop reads CASKSGNIQYF. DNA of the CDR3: TGTGCCAGTAAATCAGGGAACATTCAGTACTTC.